The 16 T cell receptor beta chains below come from one sample, sequenced in a study of cytomegalovirus exposure and HLA in healthy donors. This PCR relied on a set of 60 Vbeta primers and 13 Jbeta primers. Here immunoSEQ multiplex PCR was the method, and the copy in TCRdb shows in-frame clones only, minus some. The sample consists of under 200,000 clones, over 75% of them appearing once. The specimen sequenced was PBMCs. All receptors derive from a woman in her twenties or thirties in good health and CMV-seronegative.

This chain connects TRBV13 to TRBJ2-2; D may be TRBD1 (6 bases). The CDR3 has 14 residues. Germline loops: CDR1 PRHDT, CDR2 FYEKMQ (reference sequence). The V end lost 6 bases, the J end lost 4 bases, and 12 bases lay between the germline ends. CDR3 DNA sequence: TGTGCCAGCAGACGGGACACTTTCACCGGGGAGCTGTTTTTT. This encodes CASRRDTFTGELFF.

V is TRBV7-3 and J is TRBJ2-2, with 7 bases identical to TRBD2. Per germline, CDR1 SGHTA and CDR2 FQGTGA. This CDR3 region has 17 residues. J was trimmed by 3 bases and V by 3 bases; bases with no gene match: 10. CDR3 DNA: TGTGCCAGCAGCTTCCAGGGCGGGGGTTCGTACACCGGGGAGCTGTTTTTT. It encodes CASSFQGGGSYTGELFF.

The chain joins TRBV5-1 to TRBJ1-4, with D possibly matching TRBD1 (5 bases). With 5 bases removed from V and 4 bases from J, the gap between germline ends came to 9 bases. The CDR3 is made up of 13 amino acids. The germline CDR1 and CDR2 sequences are SGHRS and YFSETQ. DNA for the CDR3: TGCGCCAGCAGACAAGGGGTTAATGAAAAACTGTTTTTT. Amino acid sequence: CASRQGVNEKLFF.

The chain links TRBV7-3 to TRBJ2-3; the D gene is possibly TRBD2 (5 bases). Germline V gene lookup returns CDR1 SGHTA and CDR2 FQGTGA. The CDR3 is 14 residues long. Trimming removed 5 bases at V and 3 bases at J, with 12 bases between. CDR3 sequence: CASSPPPGTDTQYF. The CDR3 DNA reads as TGTGCCAGCAGCCCCCCCCCGGGGACAGATACGCAGTATTTT.

V usage is TRBV5-1 and J usage is TRBJ1-2, with 7 bases that match TRBD1. Germline loops: CDR1 SGHRS, CDR2 YFSETQ. CDR3 size: 15 residues. With V trimmed by 3 bases and J by 2 bases, 7 bases remained unmatched. This CDR3 reads CASSSTGTANYGYTF. DNA of the CDR3: TGCGCCAGCAGCTCGACCGGGACAGCGAACTATGGCTACACCTTC. Complete variable domain (other parts from reference TRBV5-1 and TRBJ1-2): KAGVTQTPRYLIKTRGQQVTLSCSPISGHRSVSWYQQTPGQGLQFLFEYFSETQRNKGNFPGRFSGRQFSNSRSEMNVSTLELGDSALYLCASSSTGTANYGYTFGSGTRLTVV.

The rearrangement links TRBV10-3 to TRBJ2-7, with 10 bases matching TRBD2. CDR3 length: 16 residues. Losses at the gene ends were 3 bases for V and 3 bases for J; bases not matched to a gene: 8. Germline V CDR1 and CDR2: ENHRY, SYGVKD. This chain's CDR3 is CAISDFLAGASYEQYF. Written as DNA, the CDR3 is TGTGCCATCAGTGATTTTCTAGCGGGGGCAAGCTACGAGCAGTACTTC.

This rearrangement joins TRBV7-9 to TRBJ2-7; possibly TRBD2 for D (6 bases). This CDR3 contains 13 residues. The ends were cut back, 2 bases at V and 6 bases at J, with 11 bases in the middle. Looked up from germline, CDR1 is SEHNR and CDR2 is FQNEAQ (reference sequence). The CDR3 spells CASSLSGGPEQYF. The CDR3 bases are TGTGCCAGCAGCTTATCAGGAGGGCCCGAGCAGTACTTC.

The rearrangement links TRBV11-3 to TRBJ2-1; 10 bases line up with TRBD2. CDR3 size: 15 residues. Germline loops: CDR1 SGHNT, CDR2 YENEEA. The V segment lost 2 bases and the J segment 5 bases; nucleotides outside the gene matches: 3. CDR3 coding DNA: TGTGCCAGCAGCTTAAGCGGGGGGGCCAACAATGAGCAGTTCTTC. Translated: CASSLSGGANNEQFF.

The table lists this clone with a few counts. The chain couples TRBV7-2 to TRBJ1-6; D unresolved. Germline V gene lookup returns CDR1 SGHTA and CDR2 FQGNSA. Trimming stripped 1 base from V and 3 bases from J, with 4 bases between. The CDR3 is made up of 14 amino acids. CDR3 amino acids: CASSLDSYNSPLHF. The CDR3 nucleotides read TGTGCCAGCAGCTTAGACAGCTATAATTCACCCCTCCACTTT. The full variable domain, its missing parts supplied by reference TRBV7-2 and TRBJ1-6, is GAGVSQSPSNKVTEKGKDVELRCDPISGHTALYWYRQSLGQGLEFLIYFQGNSAPDKSGLPSDRFSAERTGGSVSTLTIQRTQQEDSAVYLCASSLDSYNSPLHFGNGTRLTVT.

The chain combines TRBV5-1 with TRBJ2-5, with TRBD1 matching over 12 bases. The J call is uncertain, as TRBJ2-7 better fits the DNA end. The CDR3 loop spans 14 amino acids. Germline V gene lookup returns CDR1 SGHRS and CDR2 YFSETQ. DNA for the CDR3: TGCGCCAGCAGCTCCGGGACAGGGGGCCACGAGCAGTACTTC. Amino acids: CASSSGTGGHEQYF.

The chain combines TRBV30 with TRBJ1-2, with a possible D match to TRBD1 (6 bases). Trimming removed 0 bases from V and 4 bases from J, with 12 bases in between. The CDR3 runs 14 residues. Germline V gene sequence: CDR1 GTSNPN, CDR2 SVGIG (reference sequence). The CDR3 here is CAWSVRGGLYGYTF. The CDR3 DNA follows: TGTGCCTGGAGTGTACGCGGGGGCCTCTATGGCTACACCTTC.

The chain links TRBV9 to TRBJ2-2; TRBD2 matches 11 bases. Trimming at V came to 0 bases and at J to 5 bases, leaving 3 bases not matched to a gene. The CDR3 spans 16 residues. Germline CDR1 reads SGDLS; CDR2 reads YYNGEE. Here the CDR3 reads CASSVATSGETGELFF. CDR3 DNA sequence: TGTGCCAGCAGCGTAGCGACTAGCGGGGAGACCGGGGAGCTGTTTTTT.

The chain recombines TRBV5-4 with TRBJ2-7; 8 nucleotides match TRBD1. The CDR3 length is 14 residues. The germline V gene encodes CDR1 SGHNT and CDR2 YYREEE (reference sequence). V dropped 3 bases and J dropped 5; count of bases not matched to a gene: 7. CDR3 sequence: CASSSTGDHDEQYF. CDR3 sequence (DNA): TGTGCCAGCAGCTCGACAGGGGACCACGACGAGCAGTACTTC.

V gene TRBV5-6 combines with J gene TRBJ2-7; D unclear. Germline V lookup: CDR1 SGHDT, CDR2 YYEEEE. The CDR3 is 14 residues long. Trimming stripped 1 base from V and 6 bases from J, with 14 bases between. The CDR3 DNA is TGTGCCAGCAGCTTGCTGTTGTATGGGCGCGAGCAGTACTTC. It encodes CASSLLLYGREQYF.

The rearrangement links TRBV9 to TRBJ2-7; 7 bases map to TRBD1. Trimming at V came to 4 bases and at J to 2 bases, leaving 6 bases not matched to a gene. Germline V gene lookup returns CDR1 SGDLS and CDR2 YYNGEE. The CDR3 runs to 14 residues. The CDR3 loop reads CASSTDRYAYEQYF. For the CDR3, the DNA is TGTGCCAGCAGCACGGACAGGTACGCCTACGAGCAGTACTTC.

The V call is TRBV27, the J call TRBJ1-1; 7 bases are a match to TRBD1. Germline CDR1 is MNHEY and CDR2 is SMNVEV (reference sequence). The V gene end was trimmed by 6 bases and the J gene end by 7 bases; junction bases not matched to a gene: 17. This CDR3 contains 16 residues. The CDR3 bases are TGTGCCAGCAGCTTACGGGCGACAGGGTACGGGGGTGAAGCTTTCTTT. It yields the protein CASSLRATGYGGEAFF.